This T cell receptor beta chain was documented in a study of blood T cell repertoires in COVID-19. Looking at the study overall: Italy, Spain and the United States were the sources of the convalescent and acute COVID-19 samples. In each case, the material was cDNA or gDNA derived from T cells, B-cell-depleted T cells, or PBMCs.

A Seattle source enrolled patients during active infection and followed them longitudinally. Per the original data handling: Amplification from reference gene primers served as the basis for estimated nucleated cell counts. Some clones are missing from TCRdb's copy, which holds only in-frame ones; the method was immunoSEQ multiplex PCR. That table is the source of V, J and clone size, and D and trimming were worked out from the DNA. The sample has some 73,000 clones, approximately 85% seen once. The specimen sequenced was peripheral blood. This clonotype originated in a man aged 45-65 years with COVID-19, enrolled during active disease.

The CDR3 region is CASTTNNPYEQYF. Here the CDR3 DNA reads TGTGCCAGCACCACAAACAACCCCTACGAGCAGTACTTC. The chain links TRBV28 to TRBJ2-7; D gene ambiguous. This CDR3 has 13 residues. V was shortened by 7 bases and J by 2 bases, with 12 bases between the two germline ends. CDR1 is MDHEN and CDR2 is SYDVKM in the germline V gene. Using reference TRBV28 and TRBJ2-7 for the parts outside the CDR3, the full variable domain is DVKVTQSSRYLVKRTGEKVFLECVQDMDHENMFWYRQDPGLGLRLIYFSYDVKMKEKGDIPEGYSVSREKKERFSLILESASTNQTSMYLCASTTNNPYEQYFGPGTRLTVT.